This TCR beta chain was identified in a study of cytotoxic CD8 clonotypes in ibrutinib-treated CLL. This clone was seen once. Its specificity is not known. Whole-study results and caveats: Baseline levels of clonality went above those of age-matched healthy donors and moved with circulating CD8+ T-cell counts. The times at which samples were taken varied between sustained-remission and progressing patients.

V dropped 8 bases and J dropped 4; count of bases not matched to a gene: 13. The CDR3 runs 15 residues. From germline, CDR1 is KGHSH and CDR2 LQKENI. Clones were read by immunoSEQ multiplex PCR, and TCRdb kept only the in-frame ones, dropping some. The table has around 300,000 clones, more than 65% seen once. The specimen comprised PBMCs, sampled before ibrutinib treatment. This sequence joins TRBV18 and TRBJ2-7, with 8 positions matching TRBD1. The receptor's source is a human donor with chronic lymphocytic leukemia. The CDR3 loop is CASAQTGETQYEQYF. For the CDR3, the DNA is TGTGCCAGCGCGCAGACAGGGGAAACCCAGTACGAGCAGTACTTC.